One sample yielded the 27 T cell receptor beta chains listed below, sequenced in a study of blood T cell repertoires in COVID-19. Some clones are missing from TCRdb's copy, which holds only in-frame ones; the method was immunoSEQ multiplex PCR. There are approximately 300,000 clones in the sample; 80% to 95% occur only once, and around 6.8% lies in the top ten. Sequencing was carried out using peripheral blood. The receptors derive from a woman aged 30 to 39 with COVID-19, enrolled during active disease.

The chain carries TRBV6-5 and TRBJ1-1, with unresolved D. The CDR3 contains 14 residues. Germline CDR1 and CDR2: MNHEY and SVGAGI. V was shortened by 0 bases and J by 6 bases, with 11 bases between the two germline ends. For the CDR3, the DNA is TGTGCCAGCAGTTACTCGAGTTTGCGGGCTGAAGCTTTCTTT. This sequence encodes CASSYSSLRAEAFF.

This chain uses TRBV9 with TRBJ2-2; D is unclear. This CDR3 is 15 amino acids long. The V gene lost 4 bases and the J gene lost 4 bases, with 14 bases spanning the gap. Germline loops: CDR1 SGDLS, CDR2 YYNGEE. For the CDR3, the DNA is TGTGCCAGCAGCCCTCCGGTATCTGGCACCGGGGAGCTGTTTTTT. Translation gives CASSPPVSGTGELFF.

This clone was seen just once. The CDR3 loop is CATTQGWNTEAFF. CDR3 nucleotides: TGTGCCACCACCCAGGGGTGGAACACTGAAGCTTTCTTT. The chain has TRBV7-9 and TRBJ1-1, with TRBD1 as a possible D gene (6 bases). V was shortened by 10 bases and J by 1 base, with 13 bases between the two germline ends. There are 13 residues in the CDR3. The germline CDR1 and CDR2 sequences are SEHNR and FQNEAQ (reference sequence).

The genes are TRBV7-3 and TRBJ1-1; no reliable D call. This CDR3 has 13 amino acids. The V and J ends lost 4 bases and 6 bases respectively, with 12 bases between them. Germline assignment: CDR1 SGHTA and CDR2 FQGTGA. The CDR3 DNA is TGTGCCAGCAGCTCCAGGACTTTCTCTGAAGCTTTCTTT. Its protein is CASSSRTFSEAFF.

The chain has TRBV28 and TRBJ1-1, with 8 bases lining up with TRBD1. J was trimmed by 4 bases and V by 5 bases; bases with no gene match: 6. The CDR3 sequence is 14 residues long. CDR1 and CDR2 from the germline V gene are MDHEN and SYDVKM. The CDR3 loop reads CASSTRQGSTEAFF. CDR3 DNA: TGTGCCAGCAGTACAAGACAGGGGAGCACTGAAGCTTTCTTT.

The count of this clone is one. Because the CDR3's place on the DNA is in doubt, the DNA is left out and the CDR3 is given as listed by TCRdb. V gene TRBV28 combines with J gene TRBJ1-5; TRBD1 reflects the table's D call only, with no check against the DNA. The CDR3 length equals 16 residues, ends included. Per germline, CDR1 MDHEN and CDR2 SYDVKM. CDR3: CASSHFGQGGNQPQHF.

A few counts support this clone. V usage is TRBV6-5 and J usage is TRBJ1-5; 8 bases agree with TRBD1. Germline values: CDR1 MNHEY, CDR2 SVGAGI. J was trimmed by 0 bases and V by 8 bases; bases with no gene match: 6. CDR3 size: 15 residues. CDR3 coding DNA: TGTGCCAGCCTGGACAGGGTTAATAGCAATCAGCCCCAGCATTTT. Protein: CASLDRVNSNQPQHF.

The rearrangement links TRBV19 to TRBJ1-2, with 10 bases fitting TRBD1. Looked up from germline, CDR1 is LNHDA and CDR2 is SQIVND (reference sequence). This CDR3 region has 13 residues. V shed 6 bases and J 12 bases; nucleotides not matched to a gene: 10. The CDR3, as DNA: TGTGCCAGTAGGGACAGGGGGGAGCCGACGGACACCTTC. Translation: CASRDRGEPTDTF.

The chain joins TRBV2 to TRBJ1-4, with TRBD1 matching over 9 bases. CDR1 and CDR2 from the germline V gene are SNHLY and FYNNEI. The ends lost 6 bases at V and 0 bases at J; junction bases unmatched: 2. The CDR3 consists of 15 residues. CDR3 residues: CASRDRGATNEKLFF. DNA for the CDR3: TGTGCCAGCAGGGACAGGGGAGCAACTAATGAAAAACTGTTTTTT.

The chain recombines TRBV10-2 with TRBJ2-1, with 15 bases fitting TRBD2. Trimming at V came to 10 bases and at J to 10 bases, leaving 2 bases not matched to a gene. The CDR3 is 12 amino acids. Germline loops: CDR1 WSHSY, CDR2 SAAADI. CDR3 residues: CATGLAGGEQFF. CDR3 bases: TGCGCCACCGGACTAGCGGGAGGGGAGCAGTTCTTC.

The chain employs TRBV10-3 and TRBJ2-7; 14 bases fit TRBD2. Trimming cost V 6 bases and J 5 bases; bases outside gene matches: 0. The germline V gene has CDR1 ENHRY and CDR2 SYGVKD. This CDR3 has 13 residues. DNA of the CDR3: TGTGCCATCAGGGGACTAGCGGGAGACGAGCAGTACTTC. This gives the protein CAIRGLAGDEQYF.

This CDR3 is CASMAGTGIYEQYF. The CDR3 bases are TGTGCCAGCATGGCCGGGACAGGGATTTACGAGCAGTACTTC. J is TRBJ2-7 and V is TRBV6-5, with 9 bases aligning to TRBD1. V gave up 7 bases and J gave up 4 bases; unmatched junction bases: 8. This CDR3 has 14 amino acids. Germline V gene data show CDR1 as MNHEY and CDR2 as SVGAGI.

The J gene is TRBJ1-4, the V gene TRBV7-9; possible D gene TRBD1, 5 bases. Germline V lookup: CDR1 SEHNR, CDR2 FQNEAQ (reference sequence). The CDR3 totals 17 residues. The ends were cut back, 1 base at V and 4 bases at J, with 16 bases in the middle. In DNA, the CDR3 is TGTGCCAGCAGCTTAGGGGGTCTAGGGGAGGATAATGAAAAACTGTTTTTT. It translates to CASSLGGLGEDNEKLFF.

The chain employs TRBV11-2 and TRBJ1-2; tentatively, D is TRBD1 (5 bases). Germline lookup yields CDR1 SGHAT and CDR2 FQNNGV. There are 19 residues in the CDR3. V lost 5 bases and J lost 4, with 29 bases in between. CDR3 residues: CASSPPSLGRGIRLYGYTF. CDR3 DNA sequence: TGTGCCAGCAGCCCCCCGTCTCTGGGGCGGGGCATTCGCCTCTATGGCTACACCTTC.

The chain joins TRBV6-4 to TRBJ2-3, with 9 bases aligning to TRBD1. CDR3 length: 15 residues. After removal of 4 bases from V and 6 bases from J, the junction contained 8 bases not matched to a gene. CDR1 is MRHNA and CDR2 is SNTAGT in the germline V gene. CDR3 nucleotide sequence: TGTGCCAGCAGTGTCACGACAGGGGGAGTCGATACGCAGTATTTT. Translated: CASSVTTGGVDTQYF.

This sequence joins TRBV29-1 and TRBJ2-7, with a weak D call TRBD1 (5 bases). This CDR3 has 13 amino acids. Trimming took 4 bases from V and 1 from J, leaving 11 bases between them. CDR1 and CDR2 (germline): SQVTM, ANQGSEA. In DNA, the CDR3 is TGCAGCGTTGGCTGGACACATTCCTACGAGCAGTACTTC. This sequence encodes CSVGWTHSYEQYF.

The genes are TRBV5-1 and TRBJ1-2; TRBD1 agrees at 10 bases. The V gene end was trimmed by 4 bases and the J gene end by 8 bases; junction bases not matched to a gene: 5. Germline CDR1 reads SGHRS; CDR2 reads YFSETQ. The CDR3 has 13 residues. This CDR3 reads CASSPGTGEGYTF. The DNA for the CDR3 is TGCGCCAGCAGCCCGGGGACAGGGGAAGGCTACACCTTC.

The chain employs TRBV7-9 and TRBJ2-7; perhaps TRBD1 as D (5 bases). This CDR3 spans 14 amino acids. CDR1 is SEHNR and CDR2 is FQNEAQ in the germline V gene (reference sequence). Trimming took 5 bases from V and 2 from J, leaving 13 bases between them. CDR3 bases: TGTGCCAGCAGCCACGACAGAGCTCCCTACGAGCAGTACTTC. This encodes CASSHDRAPYEQYF.

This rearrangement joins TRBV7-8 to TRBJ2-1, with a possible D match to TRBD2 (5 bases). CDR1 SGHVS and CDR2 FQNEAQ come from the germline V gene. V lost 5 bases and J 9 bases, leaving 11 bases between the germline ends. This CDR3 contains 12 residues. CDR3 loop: CASSPSGREQFF. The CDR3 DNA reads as TGTGCCAGCAGCCCGAGCGGACGTGAGCAGTTCTTC.

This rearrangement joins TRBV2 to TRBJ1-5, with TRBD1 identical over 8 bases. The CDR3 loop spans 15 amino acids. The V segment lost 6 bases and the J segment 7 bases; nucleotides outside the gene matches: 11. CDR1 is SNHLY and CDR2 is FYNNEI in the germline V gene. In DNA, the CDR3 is TGTGCCAGCAGGTCTCACGGACAGGGTAGCCAGCCCCAGCATTTT. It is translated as CASRSHGQGSQPQHF.

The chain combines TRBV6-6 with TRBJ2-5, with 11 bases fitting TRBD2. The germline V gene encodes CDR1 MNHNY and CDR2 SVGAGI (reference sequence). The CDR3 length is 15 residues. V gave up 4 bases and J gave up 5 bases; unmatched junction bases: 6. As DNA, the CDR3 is TGTGCCAGCAGTTTGGGACTAGCGGTTGGGGAGACCCAGTACTTC. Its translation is CASSLGLAVGETQYF.

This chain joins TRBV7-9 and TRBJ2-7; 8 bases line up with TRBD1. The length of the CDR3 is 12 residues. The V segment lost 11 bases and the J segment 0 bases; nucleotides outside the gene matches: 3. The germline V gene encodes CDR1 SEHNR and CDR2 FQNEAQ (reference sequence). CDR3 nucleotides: TGTGCCGGACAGGGAACCTCCTACGAGCAGTACTTC. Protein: CAGQGTSYEQYF.

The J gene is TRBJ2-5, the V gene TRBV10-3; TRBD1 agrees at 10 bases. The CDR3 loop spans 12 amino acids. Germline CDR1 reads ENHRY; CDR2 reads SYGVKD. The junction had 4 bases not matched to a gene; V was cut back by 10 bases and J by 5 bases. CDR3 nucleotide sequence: TGTGCCACCGGGACAGGGGACGAGACCCAGTACTTC. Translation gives CATGTGDETQYF.

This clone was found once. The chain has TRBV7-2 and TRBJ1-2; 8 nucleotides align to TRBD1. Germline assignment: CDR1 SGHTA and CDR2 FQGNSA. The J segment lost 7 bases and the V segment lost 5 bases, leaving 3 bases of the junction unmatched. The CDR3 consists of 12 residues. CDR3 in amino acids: CASSQTGGGYTF. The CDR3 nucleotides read TGTGCCAGCAGCCAAACAGGGGGTGGCTACACCTTC.

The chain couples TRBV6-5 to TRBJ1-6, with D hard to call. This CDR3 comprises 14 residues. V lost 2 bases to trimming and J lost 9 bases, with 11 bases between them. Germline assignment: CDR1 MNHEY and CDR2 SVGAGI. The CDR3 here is CASSYNSLGSPLHF. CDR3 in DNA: TGTGCCAGCAGTTACAACAGCCTCGGTTCACCCCTCCACTTT.

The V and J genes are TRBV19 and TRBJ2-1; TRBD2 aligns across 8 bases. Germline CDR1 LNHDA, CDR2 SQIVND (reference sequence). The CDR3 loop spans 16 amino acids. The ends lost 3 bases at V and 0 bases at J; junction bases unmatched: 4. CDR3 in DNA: TGTGCCAGTAGTATCAATAGCGGGGTCTCCTACAATGAGCAGTTCTTC. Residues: CASSINSGVSYNEQFF.

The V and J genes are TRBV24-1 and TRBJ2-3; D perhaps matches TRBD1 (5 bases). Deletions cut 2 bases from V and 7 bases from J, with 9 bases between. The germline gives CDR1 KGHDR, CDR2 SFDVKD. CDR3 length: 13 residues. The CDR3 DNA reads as TGTGCCACCAGTGATTCCCAGGGTCATACGCAGTATTTT. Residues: CATSDSQGHTQYF.